This T cell receptor beta chain came from a study of blood T cell repertoires in COVID-19. Study summary: Material from acute and convalescent COVID-19 was sourced from the United States, Italy and Spain. Sources were T cells, B-cell-depleted T cells, or PBMCs; the material itself was cDNA or gDNA.

This CDR3 spans 13 amino acids. From germline, CDR1 is SGHTA and CDR2 FQGTGA. Trimming took off 2 bases at V and 0 bases at J, with 4 bases between the two ends. In the original analysis: Estimates of nucleated cell counts were drawn from the amplification of reference gene primers. The method was immunoSEQ multiplex PCR; TCRdb's version includes in-frame clones alone and lacks a portion of them. V and J calls and clone size come straight from that table; D and trimming were deduced from the DNA. The sample lists roughly 60,000 clones, over 80% seen once, with 3% to 4.5% in the top ten. Sequencing was carried out using peripheral blood. The chain employs TRBV7-3 and TRBJ1-1, with D unclear. This receptor was taken from a woman aged 80 or over with acute or convalescent COVID-19. CDR3 region: CASSLQVNTEAFF. The CDR3 DNA reads as TGTGCCAGCAGCTTACAGGTGAACACTGAAGCTTTCTTT.